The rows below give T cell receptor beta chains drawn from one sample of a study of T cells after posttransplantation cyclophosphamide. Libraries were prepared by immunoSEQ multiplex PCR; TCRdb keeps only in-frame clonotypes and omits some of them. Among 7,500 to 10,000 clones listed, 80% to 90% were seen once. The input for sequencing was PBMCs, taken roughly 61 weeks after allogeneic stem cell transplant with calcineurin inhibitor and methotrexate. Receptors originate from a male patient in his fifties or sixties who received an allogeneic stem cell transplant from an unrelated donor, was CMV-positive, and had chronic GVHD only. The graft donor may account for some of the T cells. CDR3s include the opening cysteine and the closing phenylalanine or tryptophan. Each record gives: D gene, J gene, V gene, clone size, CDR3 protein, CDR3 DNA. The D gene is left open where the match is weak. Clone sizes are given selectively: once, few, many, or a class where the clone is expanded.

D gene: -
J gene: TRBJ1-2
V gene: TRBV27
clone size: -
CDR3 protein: CASSLTAGYGYTF
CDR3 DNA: TGTGCCAGCAGCCTTACGGCAGGCTATGGCTACACCTTC

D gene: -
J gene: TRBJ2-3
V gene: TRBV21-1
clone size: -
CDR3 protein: CASRTSENTQYF
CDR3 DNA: TGTGCCAGCAGGACTTCCGAAAATACGCAGTATTTT

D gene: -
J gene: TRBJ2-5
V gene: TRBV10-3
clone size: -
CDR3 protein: CAISESQLGTRETQYF
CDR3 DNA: TGTGCCATCAGTGAGTCACAACTGGGGACACGGGAGACCCAGTACTTC

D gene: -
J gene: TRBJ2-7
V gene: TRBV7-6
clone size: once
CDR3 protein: CASSLGRGGYYEQYF
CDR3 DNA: TGTGCCAGCAGCTTGGGCAGAGGGGGATACTACGAGCAGTACTTC

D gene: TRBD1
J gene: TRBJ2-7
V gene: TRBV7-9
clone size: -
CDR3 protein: CASSKYGQGAYEQYF
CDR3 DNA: TGTGCCAGCAGTAAATACGGACAGGGGGCCTACGAGCAGTACTTC

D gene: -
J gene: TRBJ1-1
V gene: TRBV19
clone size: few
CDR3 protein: CASSIAGVEAFF
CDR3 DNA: TGTGCCAGTAGTATAGCGGGGGTTGAAGCTTTCTTT

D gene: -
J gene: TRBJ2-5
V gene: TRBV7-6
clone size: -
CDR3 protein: CASSDRTAKTQYF
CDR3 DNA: TGTGCCAGCAGCGACCGGACAGCGAAGACCCAGTACTTC

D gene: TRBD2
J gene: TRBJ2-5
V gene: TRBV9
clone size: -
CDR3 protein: CASSPLLGLSKETQYF
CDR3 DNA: TGTGCCAGCAGCCCCTTGTTGGGACTAAGTAAAGAGACCCAGTACTTC

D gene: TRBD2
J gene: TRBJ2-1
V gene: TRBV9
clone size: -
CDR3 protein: CASSTGGALFNEQFF
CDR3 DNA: TGTGCCAGCAGTACGGGGGGGGCGCTTTTCAATGAGCAGTTCTTC

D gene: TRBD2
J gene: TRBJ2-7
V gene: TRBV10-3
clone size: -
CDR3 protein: CATPVGGGRTYEQYF
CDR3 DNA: TGTGCCACCCCGGTGGGGGGGGGTAGGACCTACGAGCAGTACTTC

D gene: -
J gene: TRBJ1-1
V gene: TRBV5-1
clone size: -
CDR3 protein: CASSRGGGTEAFF
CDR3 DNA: TGCGCCAGCTCCAGGGGTGGGGGCACTGAAGCTTTCTTT